This T cell receptor beta chain was profiled in a study of OX40 agonist ivuxolimab in advanced cancers. The repertoire was sequenced with immunoSEQ multiplex PCR; TCRdb's copy has only in-frame clones and lacks some. Here the sample spans approximately 70,000 clones, just over 90% being singletons. The CDR3 contains 18 residues. The V end lost 0 bases, the J end lost 5 bases, and 21 bases lay between the germline ends. Germline V gene data show CDR1 as MGHRA and CDR2 as YSYEKL. The rearrangement links TRBV4-1 to TRBJ2-3, with D perhaps TRBD2 (6 bases). This sequence originates from an adult with an advanced solid tumor such as melanoma, head and neck, liver or kidney cancer. Specimen: CD4+ or CD8+ T cells sorted from blood, collected in a trial of the OX40 agonist ivuxolimab. Here the CDR3 reads CASSQDGVSGPRGDTQYF. DNA for the CDR3: TGCGCCAGCAGCCAAGATGGGGTTAGCGGACCCCGGGGAGATACGCAGTATTTT.